This T cell receptor (beta chain) originates from a study of cytomegalovirus exposure and HLA in healthy donors. The PCR ran on 60 Vbeta and 13 Jbeta primers. The assay was immunoSEQ multiplex PCR, and TCRdb's table has in-frame clones only and misses some. This table has 150,000 to 180,000 clones, over 65% appearing once. Details on this clone: Its specificity is not known.

The V gene's germline CDR1 is LNHDA and CDR2 SQIVND (reference sequence). The CDR3 runs 13 residues. V lost 3 bases and J lost 6, with 11 bases in between. Study-level findings and limits: Earlier analysis looked at TCR beta V segments, and most were productive about 87% or about 30% of the time. CMV serostatus was the sole immune exposure data available. A highly shared variant cluster was judged a likely technical artifact. Follow-up analysis later connected one missense variant in DCLRE1C with trimming of TCR beta V- and J-genes.

The chain uses TRBV19 and TRBJ1-1; D uncertain. The source of this sequence is a young man in good health and CMV-seronegative. What was sequenced was PBMCs. CDR3 nucleotide sequence: TGTGCCAGTAGTATCGGGGTAGGGTCTGAAGCTTTCTTT. Protein sequence: CASSIGVGSEAFF.